The 28 T cell receptor beta chains presented below share a single source sample, sequenced in a study of a mutant IDH1 vaccine in newly diagnosed glioma (dated by TCRdb to 2020 to 2022). The library was built by means of the immunoSEQ multiplex PCR assay. Imported from immuneACCESS, the table was reduced by TCRdb to in-frame sequences with V and J called. These copies leave out some clones; in studies compared against another copy, an unresolved V gene accounts for under half, and the cause of the remainder is not known. This sample has roughly 43,000 clones in its table, and around 84% of those were observed once. The ten largest clones capture approximately 2.5% of the sample. The intended sense of this specimen's time point label: week 23, last vaccination. Each vaccine dose, consisting of 300 ug of a 20-mer mutant IDH1 peptide in Montanide, was administered subcutaneously with topical imiquimod.

No cognate antigen is known for these TCRs. The starting material was PBMCs, obtained from a glioma patient whose treatment included an IDH1 peptide vaccine. These receptor sequences come from a woman aged 18-29 years with glioma. Some clones in this sample may be carry-over from other donors' samples.

In its sample, this clone was seen once. The chain carries TRBV6-5 and TRBJ2-5; TRBD1 agrees at 12 bases. The CDR3 sequence is 16 residues long. Germline lookup yields CDR1 MNHEY and CDR2 SVGAGI. The ends lost 4 bases at V and 5 bases at J; junction bases unmatched: 8. CDR3 amino acids: CASSSGWDRGHETQYF. CDR3 DNA: TGTGCCAGCAGTTCCGGATGGGACAGGGGGCACGAGACCCAGTACTTC.

CDR3 bases: TGCAGCGTTGTGGGCCTCATGAACACTGAAGCTTTCTTT. Translated: CSVVGLMNTEAFF. This rearrangement joins TRBV29-1 to TRBJ1-1; the D is unclear. V was clipped by 4 bases and J by 0 bases, with 9 bases between them. The CDR3 covers 13 residues. Germline lookup yields CDR1 SQVTM and CDR2 ANQGSEA.

The chain employs TRBV7-2 and TRBJ2-3; D unresolved. Germline CDR1 reads SGHTA; CDR2 reads FQGNSA. CDR3 length: 12 residues. V lost 2 bases to trimming and J lost 3 bases, with 3 bases between them. CDR3 region: CASSLSTDTQYF. In nucleotides, the CDR3 is TGTGCCAGCAGCTTAAGTACAGATACGCAGTATTTT.

The rearrangement links TRBV27 to TRBJ1-2; weak D call: TRBD1 (6 bases). Germline lookup yields CDR1 MNHEY and CDR2 SMNVEV (reference sequence). This CDR3 region has 13 residues. The germline V and J ends were trimmed by 4 bases and 5 bases, with 11 bases remaining between them. The CDR3 reads CASSSGGRYGYTF. The CDR3 coding sequence is TGTGCCAGCAGTTCTGGGGGGCGTTATGGCTACACCTTC.

This chain uses TRBV4-1 with TRBJ2-7; 7 bases agree with TRBD1. V shed 0 bases and J 0 bases; nucleotides not matched to a gene: 11. Germline CDR1 is MGHRA and CDR2 is YSYEKL. This CDR3 spans 18 amino acids. The CDR3 protein is CASSQDPPGTAISYEQYF. In DNA form, the CDR3 reads TGCGCCAGCAGCCAAGATCCCCCCGGGACAGCCATCTCCTACGAGCAGTACTTC.

The chain has TRBV7-9 and TRBJ2-1; TRBD2 agrees at 14 bases. CDR1 SEHNR and CDR2 FQNEAQ come from the germline V gene (reference sequence). With V trimmed by 6 bases and J by 6 bases, 4 bases remained unmatched. This CDR3 spans 15 amino acids. The CDR3 DNA reads as TGTGCCAGCAGGAAGGGACTAGCGGGAGCCAATGAGCAGTTCTTC. Protein: CASRKGLAGANEQFF.

This chain links TRBV19 with TRBJ2-5, with 8 bases that match TRBD2. With V trimmed by 5 bases and J by 2 bases, 4 bases remained unmatched. The CDR3 length is 14 residues. Germline V gene data show CDR1 as LNHDA and CDR2 as SQIVND (reference sequence). The DNA for the CDR3 is TGTGCCAGTAGTGCGGGAGGATTACAAGAGACCCAGTACTTC. Residues: CASSAGGLQETQYF.

V usage is TRBV11-3 and J usage is TRBJ1-5; D call uncertain. V dropped 2 bases and J dropped 0 bases, with 2 bases sitting between them. CDR3 length: 13 residues. Germline V CDR1 and CDR2: SGHNT, YENEEA. CDR3 DNA: TGTGCCAGCAGCTTACATAGCAATCAGCCCCAGCATTTT. Translated: CASSLHSNQPQHF.

The rearrangement joins TRBV29-1 to TRBJ2-1, with 8 bases aligning to TRBD2. CDR1 is SQVTM and CDR2 is ANQGSEA in the germline V gene. V lost 6 bases, J lost 0 bases, and 7 bases stayed unmatched. The CDR3 is 15 residues long. The CDR3 here is CSVGTSLSSYNEQFF. CDR3 nucleotides: TGCAGCGTGGGGACTAGTCTCAGCTCCTACAATGAGCAGTTCTTC.

The chain links TRBV5-1 to TRBJ1-2; D call uncertain. Germline CDR1 is SGHRS and CDR2 is YFSETQ. The V end lost 4 bases, the J end lost 8 bases, and 21 bases lay between the germline ends. The CDR3 runs 15 residues. The CDR3 region is CASSERNTLGQGYTF. The DNA for the CDR3 is TGCGCCAGCAGCGAAAGGAACACCCTCGGTCAGGGCTACACCTTC.

The rearrangement links TRBV7-2 to TRBJ1-4, with 7 bases aligning to TRBD1. V dropped 2 bases and J dropped 7; count of bases not matched to a gene: 7. CDR3 length equals 15 residues. Germline V lookup: CDR1 SGHTA, CDR2 FQGNSA. The CDR3 sequence: CASSLRGRGGEKLFF. CDR3 coding DNA: TGTGCCAGCAGCTTAAGGGGCAGGGGGGGTGAAAAACTGTTTTTT.

The chain couples TRBV5-1 to TRBJ2-2; no clear D gene. The CDR3 consists of 13 residues. Germline-derived CDR1 and CDR2 are SGHRS and YFSETQ. The V gene lost 0 bases and the J gene lost 7 bases, with 7 bases spanning the gap. In DNA form, the CDR3 reads TGCGCCAGCAGCTTGGGGTCGGGCGGGGAGCTGTTTTTT. This codes for CASSLGSGGELFF.

This chain uses TRBV6-5 with TRBJ1-3; D unclear. The V and J ends lost 6 bases and 4 bases respectively, with 16 bases between them. CDR1 MNHEY and CDR2 SVGAGI come from the germline V gene. There are 15 residues in the CDR3. CDR3 DNA sequence: TGTGCCAGCAGGCCCCTCTTTGAGGGCGGAAACACCATATATTTT. This codes for CASRPLFEGGNTIYF.

The table lists this clone with a count of one. V is TRBV27 and J is TRBJ1-6; no definite D call. V lost 2 bases and J 5 bases, leaving 13 bases between the germline ends. The CDR3 extends over 16 amino acids. Germline V gene sequence: CDR1 MNHEY, CDR2 SMNVEV (reference sequence). In DNA, the CDR3 is TGTGCCAGCAGTTTAGCGTGGGGTAGGGATAATTCACCCCTCCACTTT. This codes for CASSLAWGRDNSPLHF.

The genes are TRBV18 and TRBJ2-7, with D uncertain. The CDR3 sequence is 15 residues long. Germline CDR1 reads KGHSH; CDR2 reads LQKENI. Deletions cut 5 bases from V and 6 bases from J, with 20 bases between. CDR3 region: CASSALGPPSIEQYF. In DNA form, the CDR3 reads TGTGCCAGCTCAGCTCTCGGGCCCCCCAGCATCGAGCAGTACTTC.

The V call is TRBV5-8, the J call TRBJ2-3; no reliable D call. Germline CDR1 SGHTS, CDR2 YDEGEE. V lost 1 base and J lost 2, with 8 bases in between. The CDR3 is 14 amino acids. The DNA of the CDR3 is TGTGCCAGCAGCTTGCTGTCCTACACAGATACGCAGTATTTT. It specifies CASSLLSYTDTQYF.

This clone was recorded once. The rearrangement links TRBV7-2 to TRBJ1-2; 9 bases match TRBD1. Trimming removed 4 bases from V and 3 bases from J; junction bases left unmatched: 3. Germline CDR1 SGHTA, CDR2 FQGNSA. This CDR3 contains 14 residues. CDR3 in DNA: TGTGCCAGCAGCTCAAGGACAGGGGACTATGGCTACACCTTC. It yields the protein CASSSRTGDYGYTF.

The V gene is TRBV5-6, the J gene TRBJ2-3; TRBD1 matches 7 bases. Germline assignment: CDR1 SGHDT and CDR2 YYEEEE. The trim removed 4 bases at V and 3 bases at J, leaving 8 bases unmatched. CDR3 size: 15 residues. DNA for the CDR3: TGTGCCAGCAGCGGTACAGGGGTTGGTACAGATACGCAGTATTTT. Its protein is CASSGTGVGTDTQYF.

The chain joins TRBV6-5 to TRBJ1-1; D unclear. Trimming stripped 0 bases from V and 2 bases from J, with 7 bases between. This CDR3 is 14 amino acids long. CDR1 and CDR2 (germline): MNHEY, SVGAGI. The CDR3 loop is CASSYSGANTEAFF. The CDR3 DNA is TGTGCCAGCAGTTACTCGGGAGCCAACACTGAAGCTTTCTTT.

This clone has just one count. The V and J genes are TRBV7-6 and TRBJ1-4; D perhaps matches TRBD1 (6 bases). The germline gives CDR1 SGHVS, CDR2 FNYEAQ. The V end lost 5 bases, the J end lost 8 bases, and 27 bases lay between the germline ends. The CDR3 runs to 18 residues. In DNA, the CDR3 is TGTGCCAGCAGCGGGGGTTGGGGGGCGTCGGGGTCTCGAGAAAAACTGTTTTTT. This encodes CASSGGWGASGSREKLFF.

V gene TRBV25-1 combines with J gene TRBJ2-5; no clear D. The germline V gene has CDR1 MGHDK and CDR2 SYGVNS. V lost 3 bases to trimming and J lost 1 base, with 12 bases between them. The CDR3 totals 15 residues. For the CDR3, the DNA is TGTGCCAGCAGTGACTCCTTCGGGCCCCAAGAGACCCAGTACTTC. It codes for CASSDSFGPQETQYF.

V gene TRBV6-4 combines with J gene TRBJ2-7, with D perhaps matching TRBD2 (6 bases). This CDR3 is built from 13 residues. Germline V gene lookup returns CDR1 MRHNA and CDR2 SNTAGT. Trimming pared 6 bases from V and 7 bases from J, leaving 16 bases between. The CDR3 DNA sequence: TGTGCCAGCAGCAAAGACAGTGCGGGGGAGCAGTACTTC. Its protein product is CASSKDSAGEQYF.

The J gene is TRBJ2-3, the V gene TRBV18, with 7 bases fitting TRBD1. The CDR3 totals 16 residues. Losses at the gene ends were 0 bases for V and 1 base for J; bases not matched to a gene: 4. In germline, CDR1 is KGHSH, CDR2 LQKENI. The CDR3 sequence is CASSPPTGWRTDTQYF. CDR3 nucleotide sequence: TGTGCCAGCTCACCACCGACAGGGTGGCGCACAGATACGCAGTATTTT.

This clone was found a few times. The chain's CDR3 is CASTGGTEAFF. The CDR3 DNA reads TGTGCCTCGACAGGGGGCACTGAAGCTTTCTTT. The chain joins TRBV30 to TRBJ1-1, with 9 bases matching TRBD1. V lost 7 bases to trimming and J lost 4 bases; unmatched junction nucleotides: 1. The CDR3 has 11 amino acids. The germline V gene encodes CDR1 GTSNPN and CDR2 SVGIG (reference sequence).

The chain joins TRBV9 to TRBJ2-7; TRBD2 matches 13 bases. CDR3 length equals 15 residues. Per germline, CDR1 SGDLS and CDR2 YYNGEE. Trimming at V came to 0 bases and at J to 6 bases, leaving 3 bases not matched to a gene. The CDR3 region has the DNA TGTGCCAGCAGCGTAGCGGGGACTAGCGGGACCGAGCAGTACTTC. Translating gives CASSVAGTSGTEQYF.

This clone was counted a few times. The chain carries TRBV2 and TRBJ1-2; no clear D. This CDR3 spans 13 amino acids. From germline, CDR1 is SNHLY and CDR2 FYNNEI. CDR3 sequence reads: CAANGKISYGYTF. CDR3 nucleotides: TGTGCAGCAAATGGGAAGATTTCTTATGGCTACACCTTC. Full variable domain (rest looked up from reference TRBV2 and TRBJ1-2): EPEVTQTPSHQVTQMGQEVILRCVPISNHLYFYWYRQILGQKVEFLVSFYNNEISEKSEIFDDQFSVERPDGSNFTLKIRSTKLEDSAMYFCAANGKISYGYTFGSGTRLTVV.

The rearrangement joins TRBV5-4 to TRBJ2-1, with 7 bases lining up with TRBD2. The CDR3 sequence is 14 residues long. Germline lookup yields CDR1 SGHNT and CDR2 YYREEE (reference sequence). The V gene end was trimmed by 0 bases and the J gene end by 6 bases; junction bases not matched to a gene: 3. CDR3 coding DNA: TGTGCCAGCAGCTTGGAGCGGGAACGCAATGAGCAGTTCTTC. Its protein product is CASSLERERNEQFF.

The chain carries TRBV10-3 and TRBJ2-2; no reliable D call. Trimming cost V 8 bases and J 0 bases, with 13 bases left between them. The germline V gene encodes CDR1 ENHRY and CDR2 SYGVKD. The CDR3 has 15 residues. The DNA for the CDR3 is TGTGCCATCGGCATTCCCCCCGCGAACACCGGGGAGCTGTTTTTT. The encoded protein is CAIGIPPANTGELFF.